This TCR beta chain stems from a study of T cells in Graves' hyperthyroidism and ophthalmopathy. This clonotype was observed at least ten times. As yet, its antigen is unknown. The CDR3 has 14 amino acids. Germline V gives CDR1 WSHSY, CDR2 SAAADI. The trim removed 4 bases at V and 6 bases at J, leaving 4 bases unmatched. Notes on the study in general: Ophthalmopathy was separated from stable hyperthyroidism by a 13 V-J model. Blood also contained most expanded thyroid clonotypes above 0.001.

RNA transcripts were the template for amplifying TCR beta CDR3 regions. An initial round of RT-PCR targeting the TCR CDR3 relied on the HTBI primer set. TCRdb fed the multiplex PCR reads into MiXCR, producing one record per CDR3 protein. The sample yields approximately 430,000 distinct CDR3 sequences, around 15% seen once. J is TRBJ2-3 and V is TRBV10-2; 10 bases fit TRBD2. Sequenced input: blood. This receptor was taken from a man aged 18 to 30 with Graves' ophthalmopathy. This chain's CDR3 is CASSVSGGSDTQYF. Here the CDR3 DNA reads TGCGCCAGCAGTGTTAGCGGGGGGTCGGATACGCAGTATTTT.